One and the same sample provided the 8 T cell receptor beta chains below, sequenced in a study of T cells in Graves' hyperthyroidism and ophthalmopathy. Using RNA transcripts as the source, TCR beta CDR3 regions were amplified. First-round RT-PCR of the TCR CDR3 relied on the HTBI primer set. In TCRdb, the multiplex PCR reads were re-called with MiXCR into one record per CDR3 protein. The data show hundreds of thousands of distinct CDR3 sequences, around 20% seen once. The sequenced sample consisted of blood. The receptors shown here come from a man under 40 with Graves' ophthalmopathy.

A remark on this clonotype: A clone one base away is much larger, so this may be a read error. The chain combines TRBV3-1 with TRBJ2-7, with 9 bases aligning to TRBD1. Trimming at V came to 4 bases and at J to 5 bases, leaving 9 bases not matched to a gene. The CDR3 is 15 amino acids. In germline, CDR1 is LGHDT, CDR2 YNNKEL (reference sequence). As DNA, the CDR3 is TGTGCCAGCAGCCTCTCCGGGACAGGGAACGACGAGCAGTACTTC. Protein: CASSLSGTGNDEQYF.

This clonotype has more than one count but fewer than ten. Germline is not matched at one junction end, which may reflect a read error. J is TRBJ2-1 and V is TRBV13; D assignment may be TRBD1 or TRBD2 (5 bases each). The CDR3 length is 13 residues. Germline CDR1 is PRHDT and CDR2 is FYEKMQ (reference sequence). As DNA, the CDR3 is TGTGCCAGCAGCCTAGGGACCCATAATGAGCAGTTCTTC. Amino acid sequence: CASSLGTHNEQFF.

Ten or more counts support this clonotype. This chain joins TRBV11-2 and TRBJ2-7, with a weak D call TRBD2 (6 bases). The CDR3 is made up of 12 amino acids. Germline CDR1 SGHAT, CDR2 FQNNGV. The V and J ends lost 1 base and 7 bases respectively, with 8 bases between them. CDR3 DNA: TGTGCCAGCAGCTTAGTAGGGAGGGAGCAGTACTTC. Translation gives CASSLVGREQYF. The full variable domain, in which reference TRBV11-2 and TRBJ2-7 provide the parts outside the CDR3, is EAGVAQSPRYKIIEKRQSVAFWCNPISGHATLYWYQQILGQGPKLLIQFQNNGVVDDSQLPKDRFSAERLKGVDSTLKIQPAKLEDSAVYLCASSLVGREQYFGPGTRLTVT.

This clonotype was recorded many times. The CDR3 DNA is TGCAGTGCTTATCAATCTCAGGGGAGCTCCTACGAGCAGTACTTC. Protein sequence: CSAYQSQGSSYEQYF. The gene calls are TRBV20-1 and TRBJ2-7; a possible D gene is TRBD1 (6 bases). Per the germline V gene, CDR1 is DFQATT and CDR2 is SNEGSKA (reference sequence). This CDR3 comprises 15 residues. The V and J ends lost 5 bases and 0 bases respectively, with 17 bases between them.

A remark on this clonotype: This could be a read error, since a much larger clone is one nucleotide away. V gene TRBV28 combines with J gene TRBJ1-4; D not resolved. The germline V and J ends were trimmed by 8 bases and 0 bases, with 13 bases remaining between them. The length of the CDR3 is 15 residues. Germline V lookup: CDR1 MDHEN, CDR2 SYDVKM. CDR3 nucleotides: TGTGCCAGCGGCTACGGAGAACCAACTAATGAAAAACTGTTTTTT. As protein: CASGYGEPTNEKLFF.

The chain joins TRBV7-9 to TRBJ2-3; TRBD1 is a possible D gene (5 bases). Germline assignment: CDR1 SEHNR and CDR2 FQNEAQ (reference sequence). The CDR3 is 14 residues long. V was clipped by 2 bases and J by 3 bases, with 9 bases between them. The CDR3 spells CASSLSRQTDTQYF. The CDR3 DNA sequence: TGTGCCAGCAGCTTAAGTCGACAGACAGATACGCAGTATTTT.

The chain is built from TRBV29-1 and TRBJ2-1; no firm D call. The germline V gene encodes CDR1 SQVTM and CDR2 ANQGSEA. V lost 4 bases and J lost 3, with 10 bases in between. This CDR3 has 13 residues. The CDR3 protein is CSVATDGYNEQFF. In nucleotides, the CDR3 is TGCAGCGTTGCTACTGATGGCTACAATGAGCAGTTCTTC.

This clonotype occurred many times. J is TRBJ2-7 and V is TRBV7-3; D is perhaps TRBD2 (6 bases). The CDR3 contains 15 residues. V gave up 3 bases and J gave up 0 bases, with 12 bases separating them. Germline CDR1 SGHTA, CDR2 FQGTGA. In DNA, the CDR3 is TGTGCCAGCAGCTTGGGGGGAAGCCGCTCCTACGAGCAGTACTTC. Translation gives CASSLGGSRSYEQYF.